A single sample is the source of the 2 T cell receptor beta chains below, sequenced in a study of blood T cell repertoires in COVID-19. Sequencing was performed with immunoSEQ multiplex PCR; in TCRdb, only in-frame clones are kept and a portion is missing. Of roughly 62,000 clones in the sample, around nine tenths are singletons; the top ten hold roughly 6.2%. Sequencing input: peripheral blood. These receptor sequences come from a human donor in a cohort sampled during active COVID-19.

V and J are TRBV6-5 and TRBJ1-1, with D unclear. The germline V and J ends were trimmed by 6 bases and 0 bases, with 14 bases remaining between them. The CDR3 runs 15 residues. Germline-derived CDR1 and CDR2 are MNHEY and SVGAGI. CDR3 in amino acids: CASSYGETVNTEAFF. CDR3 bases: TGTGCCAGCAGCTATGGAGAGACGGTGAACACTGAAGCTTTCTTT.

V gene TRBV7-3 combines with J gene TRBJ2-3; possible D gene TRBD1, 5 bases. Trimming removed 4 bases from V and 5 bases from J, with 13 bases in between. Germline loops: CDR1 SGHTA, CDR2 FQGTGA. CDR3 length: 14 residues. Here the CDR3 DNA reads TGTGCCAGCAGCTCCATGGTAGGGGTAGATACGCAGTATTTT. This sequence encodes CASSSMVGVDTQYF.